The 3 T cell receptor beta chains in this list originate from one sample, sequenced in a study of healthy donors' naive CD4 and CD8 T cells. A linear amplification protocol produced the TCR libraries from roughly 0.5 ug of total RNA. From the reads, TCRdb called clonotypes with MiXCR, one entry per CDR3 protein. The profile shows roughly 200,000 distinct CDR3 sequences, about 76% of them singletons. Sequencing used naive CD4+ and CD8+ T cells sorted from blood, pooled from several donors. These receptors were obtained from a pool of human donors in good health; the sample pools cells from several healthy donors.

The V call is TRBV6-5, the J call TRBJ2-2; a weak D match, TRBD2 (5 bases). CDR1 and CDR2 (germline): MNHEY, SVGAGI. V lost 7 bases and J 0 bases, leaving 9 bases between the germline ends. There are 14 residues in the CDR3. The CDR3 coding sequence is TGTGCCAGCACCCCCGGGACGAACACCGGGGAGCTGTTTTTT. This encodes CASTPGTNTGELFF.

CDR3 region: CSVVRLAGLDTQYF. In nucleotides, the CDR3 is TGCAGCGTTGTTCGTCTAGCGGGACTAGATACGCAGTATTTT. This chain uses TRBV29-1 with TRBJ2-3, with 9 bases aligning to TRBD2. The V gene end was trimmed by 4 bases and the J gene end by 5 bases; junction bases not matched to a gene: 7. The CDR3 consists of 14 residues. In germline, CDR1 is SQVTM, CDR2 ANQGSEA.

The chain has TRBV19 and TRBJ2-6; D is unclear. CDR1 and CDR2 (germline): LNHDA, SQIVND (reference sequence). The CDR3 spans 15 residues. V lost 7 bases and J lost 0, with 10 bases in between. CDR3 coding DNA: TGTGCCAGTAACGTGAAGGTCTCTGGGGCCAACGTCCTGACTTTC. This translates into CASNVKVSGANVLTF. Variable domain in full (rest from reference TRBV19 and TRBJ2-6): DGGITQSPKYLFRKEGQNVTLSCEQNLNHDAMYWYRQDPGQGLRLIYYSQIVNDFQKGDIAEGYSVSREKKESFPLTVTSAQKNPTAFYLCASNVKVSGANVLTFGAGSRLTVL.